What follows are 21 T cell receptor beta chains derived from one specimen sequenced in a study of post-analysis software for immune sequencing data. Study results and caveats: The study found TRBV5-6, TRBV5-1 and TRBV20-1 among a few TRBV segments more frequent in patients than controls.

Antigens of these TCRs are unknown. Presence of unique molecular identifiers characterized the TCR beta cDNA libraries. TCRdb re-derived calls from the PCR reads in MiXCR, one entry per CDR3 protein. The profile shows roughly 400,000 distinct CDR3 sequences, approximately 38% of them singletons. Sample: blood. The receptor set was obtained from a girl between 2 and 10 years old with multiple sclerosis.

There are a few counts of this clonotype. The chain links TRBV3-1 to TRBJ2-1, with D tentatively TRBD1 (5 bases). Trimming took 4 bases from V and 0 from J, leaving 10 bases between them. The CDR3 is 15 amino acids. Germline CDR1 LGHDT, CDR2 YNNKEL (reference sequence). The CDR3 coding sequence is TGTGCCAGCAGCCTTGAGCAGGGCTCCTACAATGAGCAGTTCTTC. This encodes CASSLEQGSYNEQFF.

This chain uses TRBV27 with TRBJ2-1; TRBD2 matches at 7 bases. CDR3 length: 15 amino acids. The germline CDR1 and CDR2 sequences are MNHEY and SMNVEV (reference sequence). V gave up 5 bases and J gave up 3 bases; unmatched junction bases: 7. CDR3 DNA sequence: TGTGCCAGCAGTCCGCTAGCGGAGGTCTACAATGAGCAGTTCTTC. As protein: CASSPLAEVYNEQFF.

The chain is built from TRBV20-1 and TRBJ2-3, with 8 bases identical to TRBD2. This CDR3 has 17 residues. The trim removed 0 bases at V and 0 bases at J, leaving 8 bases unmatched. The germline V gene encodes CDR1 DFQATT and CDR2 SNEGSKA (reference sequence). The CDR3 loop is CSARDIRTSGSTDTQYF. The CDR3 nucleotides are TGCAGTGCTAGAGATATCCGTACTAGCGGTAGCACAGATACGCAGTATTTT.

The chain recombines TRBV6-6 with TRBJ2-1, with 9 bases lining up with TRBD2. Trimming cost V 8 bases and J 6 bases; bases outside gene matches: 14. This CDR3 region has 16 residues. Germline V gene lookup returns CDR1 MNHNY and CDR2 SVGAGI (reference sequence). The CDR3 region is CASSYNSGGPVNEQFF. For the CDR3, the DNA is TGTGCCAGCTCCTACAATAGCGGGGGACCCGTCAATGAGCAGTTCTTC.

The genes are TRBV5-6 and TRBJ2-1, with 15 bases identical to TRBD2. CDR1 and CDR2 from the germline V gene are SGHDT and YYEEEE. The J segment lost 7 bases and the V segment lost 2 bases, leaving 4 bases of the junction unmatched. The CDR3 extends over 16 amino acids. The CDR3 sequence is CASSFWTSGRGNEQFF. The CDR3 nucleotides are TGTGCCAGCAGCTTTTGGACTAGCGGGAGGGGGAATGAGCAGTTCTTC. The complete variable domain, with remaining parts taken from reference TRBV5-6 and TRBJ2-1, reads DAGVTQSPTHLIKTRGQQVTLRCSPKSGHDTVSWYQQALGQGPQFIFQYYEEEERQRGNFPDRFSGHQFPNYSSELNVNALLLGDSALYLCASSFWTSGRGNEQFFGPGTRLTVL.

V is TRBV7-2 and J is TRBJ2-1; 8 bases align to TRBD1. This CDR3 contains 14 residues. J lost 12 bases, V lost 6 bases, and 13 bases had no gene match. The germline CDR1 and CDR2 sequences are SGHTA and FQGNSA. The CDR3 spells CASSNRDRSRGQFF. The DNA for the CDR3 is TGTGCCAGCAGTAACCGGGACAGGTCGCGGGGGCAGTTCTTC. The full variable domain, with the rest looked up from reference TRBV7-2 and TRBJ2-1, is GAGVSQSPSNKVTEKGKDVELRCDPISGHTALYWYRQSLGQGLEFLIYFQGNSAPDKSGLPSDRFSAERTGGSVSTLTIQRTQQEDSAVYLCASSNRDRSRGQFFGPGTRLTVL.

The rearrangement links TRBV30 to TRBJ2-5; D uncertain. CDR1 is GTSNPN, CDR2 SVGIG, per germline (reference sequence). The V end was cut by 2 bases, the J end by 11 bases, with 18 bases between. The length of the CDR3 is 13 residues. CDR3 nucleotides: TGTGCCTGGAGTCCCAGACAAGGAAATGAGCAGTACTTC. As protein: CAWSPRQGNEQYF.

The rearrangement joins TRBV7-2 to TRBJ2-3, with D hard to call. Trimming left V 5 bases short and J 6 bases short, with 21 bases between. Germline V lookup: CDR1 SGHTA, CDR2 FQGNSA. The CDR3 covers 16 residues. The CDR3 spells CASSPWVGNERDTQYF. As DNA, the CDR3 is TGTGCCAGCAGCCCCTGGGTAGGGAACGAAAGGGATACGCAGTATTTT.

The chain has TRBV6-5 and TRBJ1-2, with a tentative D call TRBD1 (5 bases). The CDR3 covers 13 residues. V lost 6 bases and J 8 bases, leaving 16 bases between the germline ends. Germline V lookup: CDR1 MNHEY, CDR2 SVGAGI. The CDR3, as DNA: TGTGCCAGCAGGTCCAGGGAGGTGGGGGGCTACACCTTC. Translating it yields CASRSREVGGYTF.

With respect to this clonotype: The CDR3 does not close with the conserved phenylalanine or tryptophan, likely indicating a read error. The chain uses TRBV28 and TRBJ2-1; 8 bases map to TRBD2. V trimming: 8 bases; J trimming: 6 bases; junction bases outside the gene matches: 12. Germline lookup yields CDR1 MDHEN and CDR2 SYDVKM. The CDR3 is made up of 15 amino acids. The CDR3 spells CASAGGAITLNEQFV. CDR3 in DNA: TGTGCCAGCGCCGGGGGGGCTATTACTCTCAATGAGCAGTTCGTC.

This clonotype was recorded at least ten times. The genes are TRBV25-1 and TRBJ2-7, with a tentative D call TRBD1 (5 bases). Germline-derived CDR1 and CDR2 are MGHDK and SYGVNS. Trimming removed 10 bases at V and 5 bases at J, with 18 bases between. This CDR3 comprises 13 residues. This chain's CDR3 is CATTPGYRDEQYF. The CDR3 coding sequence is TGTGCCACCACCCCAGGGTATCGGGACGAGCAGTACTTC.

This clonotype came up a few times. The chain couples TRBV6-5 to TRBJ2-7, with 16 positions matching TRBD2. Germline lookup yields CDR1 MNHEY and CDR2 SVGAGI. The length of the CDR3 is 16 residues. With V trimmed by 2 bases and J by 7 bases, 5 bases remained unmatched. CDR3: CASSYGTSGGAREQYF. The CDR3, as DNA: TGTGCCAGCAGTTACGGGACTAGCGGGGGGGCTAGAGAGCAGTACTTC.

This clonotype was seen a few times. The chain combines TRBV4-1 with TRBJ1-4; no definite D call. Germline assignment: CDR1 MGHRA and CDR2 YSYEKL. The germline V and J ends were trimmed by 1 base and 4 bases, with 10 bases remaining between them. The CDR3 covers 15 residues. The CDR3 DNA sequence: TGCGCCAGCAGCCAAGTATTATTGGTTAATGAAAAACTGTTTTTT. The encoded protein is CASSQVLLVNEKLFF.

This clonotype occurred a few times. This chain uses TRBV6-1 with TRBJ2-3; D not certain. V was pared by 3 bases and J by 0 bases, with 10 bases between. This CDR3 has 15 amino acids. CDR1 is MNHNS and CDR2 is SASEGT in the germline V gene. The CDR3 loop reads CASSDLQTSTDTQYF. For the CDR3, the DNA is TGTGCCAGCAGTGACTTACAGACTAGCACAGATACGCAGTATTTT.

V is TRBV14 and J is TRBJ1-2; D might be TRBD1 (5 bases). V gave up 0 bases and J gave up 5 bases, with 10 bases separating them. The CDR3 spans 14 residues. CDR1 and CDR2 (germline): SGHDN, FVKESK. The CDR3 DNA reads TGTGCCAGCAGCCAAGATGGGGGTGGGTATGGCTACACCTTC. Amino acids: CASSQDGGGYGYTF.

Only a few counts were recorded for this clonotype. This chain links TRBV5-1 with TRBJ2-7; TRBD1 aligns across 7 bases. Losses at the gene ends were 0 bases for V and 2 bases for J; bases not matched to a gene: 2. The CDR3 has 14 residues. The V gene's germline CDR1 is SGHRS and CDR2 YFSETQ. In nucleotides, the CDR3 is TGCGCCAGCAGCTTGGACAGGGGAACCTACGAGCAGTACTTC. It yields the protein CASSLDRGTYEQYF.

This chain connects TRBV7-2 to TRBJ1-2; D not resolved. The CDR3 extends over 11 amino acids. Germline loops: CDR1 SGHTA, CDR2 FQGNSA. Trimming removed 8 bases from V and 1 base from J, with 5 bases in between. The CDR3 sequence: CASVINYGYTF. In DNA form, the CDR3 reads TGTGCCAGCGTTATTAACTATGGCTACACCTTC.

This clonotype was seen a handful of times. This rearrangement joins TRBV3-1 to TRBJ1-2, with D unresolved. Trimming cost V 0 bases and J 4 bases, with 21 bases left between them. The CDR3 totals 18 residues. Germline V gene lookup returns CDR1 LGHDT and CDR2 YNNKEL (reference sequence). In nucleotides, the CDR3 is TGTGCCAGCAGCCAAGATTCACAGTTGCCCCCGCTAGGCTATGGCTACACCTTC. The encoded protein is CASSQDSQLPPLGYGYTF. Supplemented by reference TRBV3-1 and TRBJ1-2, the full variable domain reads DTAVSQTPKYLVTQMGNDKSIKCEQNLGHDTMYWYKQDSKKFLKIMFSYNNKELIINETVPNRFSPKSPDKAHLNLHINSLELGDSAVYFCASSQDSQLPPLGYGYTFGSGTRLTVV.

This clonotype has more than one count but fewer than ten. This chain joins TRBV18 and TRBJ2-7, with TRBD2 matching 9 bases. The V segment lost 6 bases and the J segment 6 bases; nucleotides outside the gene matches: 6. Germline V gene lookup returns CDR1 KGHSH and CDR2 LQKENI. The length of the CDR3 is 13 residues. CDR3 sequence: CASSTLAGAEQYF. In DNA form, the CDR3 reads TGTGCCAGCTCGACGTTAGCGGGGGCCGAGCAGTACTTC. Complete variable domain (other parts from reference TRBV18 and TRBJ2-7): NAGVMQNPRHLVRRRGQEARLRCSPMKGHSHVYWYRQLPEEGLKFMVYLQKENIIDESGMPKERFSAEFPKEGPSILRIQQVVRGDSAAYFCASSTLAGAEQYFGPGTRLTVT.

This clonotype was seen a handful of times. The chain recombines TRBV5-1 with TRBJ2-7; 8 nucleotides line up with TRBD1. Losses at the gene ends were 4 bases for V and 5 bases for J; bases not matched to a gene: 5. This CDR3 spans 13 amino acids. Per the germline V gene, CDR1 is SGHRS and CDR2 is YFSETQ. In DNA, the CDR3 is TGCGCCAGCAGCGCGACAGGGGCCGACGAGCAGTACTTC. It encodes CASSATGADEQYF.

This chain links TRBV5-1 with TRBJ2-1, with D possibly called TRBD1 or TRBD2 (5 bases each). This CDR3 contains 15 residues. V was cut by 1 base and J by 2 bases, with 10 bases left in between. Germline CDR1 SGHRS, CDR2 YFSETQ. The CDR3 coding sequence is TGCGCCAGCAGCTTGTTGGGGGAGCCCTACAATGAGCAGTTCTTC. This translates into CASSLLGEPYNEQFF.